Shown below are 20 T cell receptor beta chains from a single sample sequenced in a study of T cells in Graves' hyperthyroidism and ophthalmopathy. The investigators amplified TCR beta CDR3 regions from RNA transcripts. The HTBI set primed first-round TCR CDR3 RT-PCR. TCRdb fed the multiplex PCR reads into MiXCR, producing one record per CDR3 protein. This sample carries over 700,000 distinct CDR3 sequences, 35% to 45% of them seen once, and the ten largest clones take 8.9%. Sequenced sample: blood. These receptors all come from a man younger than 35 with Graves' hyperthyroidism.

V and J are TRBV2 and TRBJ1-5; D is possibly TRBD1 (5 bases). V was pared by 8 bases and J by 3 bases, with 26 bases between. The germline gives CDR1 SNHLY, CDR2 FYNNEI. The CDR3 spans 18 residues. This chain's CDR3 is CASSWVPQATRYNQPQHF. The CDR3 DNA sequence: TGTGCCAGCTCCTGGGTACCACAGGCAACCAGATACAATCAGCCCCAGCATTTT.

Details on this clonotype: It may be a read error: a sequence one base away is much more abundant. This chain connects TRBV7-9 to TRBJ1-3, with a tentative D call TRBD1 (5 bases). The CDR3 has 13 residues. Germline V gene sequence: CDR1 SEHNR, CDR2 FQNEAQ (reference sequence). The CDR3 region is CASSLIGANTMYF. CDR3 sequence (DNA): TGTGCCAGCAGCTTAATAGGGGCGAACACCATGTATTTT.

The V gene is TRBV9, the J gene TRBJ2-6; tentative D call: TRBD1 (6 bases). Trimming took off 2 bases at V and 0 bases at J, with 9 bases between the two ends. Germline assignment: CDR1 SGDLS and CDR2 YYNGEE. This CDR3 has 16 amino acids. In DNA, the CDR3 is TGTGCCAGCAGCGTGCAGGGGAACTCTGGGGCCAACGTCCTGACTTTC. It encodes CASSVQGNSGANVLTF.

The chain joins TRBV7-8 to TRBJ2-5; D is uncertain. V was trimmed by 3 bases and J by 2 bases, leaving 16 bases between them. The CDR3 covers 16 residues. Germline values: CDR1 SGHVS, CDR2 FQNEAQ. CDR3 in DNA: TGTGCCAGCAGCTTGGACGGGTTGGCCCCACAAGAGACCCAGTACTTC. It is translated as CASSLDGLAPQETQYF. Variable domain in full (rest from reference TRBV7-8 and TRBJ2-5): GAGVSQSPRYKVAKRGQDVALRCDPISGHVSLFWYQQALGQGPEFLTYFQNEAQLDKSGLPSDRFFAERPEGSVSTLKIQRTQQEDSAVYLCASSLDGLAPQETQYFGPGTRLLVL.

V is TRBV2 and J is TRBJ2-2; 9 bases fit TRBD2. The CDR3 contains 14 residues. From germline, CDR1 is SNHLY and CDR2 FYNNEI. V shed 6 bases, J shed 4 bases, and the junction held 3 bases outside the gene matches. CDR3 DNA: TGTGCCAGCAGACTAGCGGGCATCACCGGGGAGCTGTTTTTT. The encoded protein is CASRLAGITGELFF.

In its sample, this clonotype was seen once. The rearrangement links TRBV6-1 to TRBJ1-1; unclear D gene. The V end lost 7 bases, the J end lost 0 bases, and 12 bases lay between the germline ends. Germline lookup yields CDR1 MNHNS and CDR2 SASEGT. This CDR3 has 14 amino acids. The CDR3 nucleotides read TGTGCCAGCATTTGGCGGAGAGTGAACACTGAAGCTTTCTTT. It encodes CASIWRRVNTEAFF.

This clonotype was counted a few times. This chain uses TRBV5-1 with TRBJ2-5, with 8 bases matching TRBD2. Germline assignment: CDR1 SGHRS and CDR2 YFSETQ. The CDR3 contains 16 residues. Trimming cost V 3 bases and J 5 bases; bases outside gene matches: 12. In DNA, the CDR3 is TGCGCCAGCAGCTCCCTGGGCAGCGGGGGTGCGGAGACCCAGTACTTC. It encodes CASSSLGSGGAETQYF.

The chain employs TRBV10-3 and TRBJ1-5, with 9 bases fitting TRBD1. CDR3 length: 15 residues. From germline, CDR1 is ENHRY and CDR2 SYGVKD. The V and J ends lost 9 bases and 1 base, in that order; junction bases with no gene match: 7. CDR3 coding DNA: TGTGCCATTGGACAGGGGACACAAAGCAATCAGCCCCAGCATTTT. Encoded protein: CAIGQGTQSNQPQHF.

As for this clonotype: A read error may account for a junction end that differs from germline. The chain recombines TRBV7-6 with TRBJ1-3; D unresolved. The CDR3 has 19 amino acids. Germline lookup yields CDR1 SGHVS and CDR2 FNYEAQ. The CDR3 loop is CASSLLRSAGQLSGNTIYF. As DNA, the CDR3 is TGTGCTAGCAGCTTGTTGAGGAGCGCGGGTCAGCTCTCTGGAAACACCATATATTTT.

This clonotype was observed at least ten times. The V call is TRBV10-3, the J call TRBJ1-1; D call uncertain. The CDR3 is 13 amino acids. Per the germline V gene, CDR1 is ENHRY and CDR2 is SYGVKD. Trimming took off 4 bases at V and 0 bases at J, with 6 bases between the two ends. The DNA of the CDR3 is TGTGCCATCAGTGCACTCTTGAACACTGAAGCTTTCTTT. This translates into CAISALLNTEAFF.

V usage is TRBV19 and J usage is TRBJ1-6, with D possibly matching TRBD1 (6 bases). The CDR3 runs 14 residues. V was pared by 6 bases and J by 7 bases, with 13 bases between. CDR1 and CDR2 (germline): LNHDA, SQIVND (reference sequence). The CDR3 DNA is TGTGCCAGTAGGGAGACAGGCTTGAATTCACCCCTCCACTTT. It specifies CASRETGLNSPLHF.

This clonotype has a count of ten or more. The chain recombines TRBV19 with TRBJ1-5; possibly TRBD1 for D (6 bases). Trimming shortened V by 9 bases and J by 4 bases, and 10 bases separated the two germline ends. The germline V gene has CDR1 LNHDA and CDR2 SQIVND (reference sequence). The CDR3 totals 12 residues. The CDR3 coding sequence is TGTGCCAGCGAACAGGGAAATCAGCCCCAGCATTTT. Its protein is CASEQGNQPQHF.

J is TRBJ1-6 and V is TRBV18, with 8 positions matching TRBD1. The germline V gene encodes CDR1 KGHSH and CDR2 LQKENI. The length of the CDR3 is 13 residues. The trim removed 6 bases at V and 10 bases at J, leaving 5 bases unmatched. CDR3 loop: CASSWDRRSPLHF. CDR3 sequence (DNA): TGTGCCAGCTCCTGGGACAGGCGATCACCCCTCCACTTT.

V usage is TRBV4-1 and J usage is TRBJ1-4; TRBD1 is a possible D gene (5 bases). This CDR3 is built from 15 residues. V lost 4 bases, J lost 8 bases, and 17 bases lay in between. Per germline, CDR1 MGHRA and CDR2 YSYEKL. DNA for the CDR3: TGCGCCAGCAGCCCCGCGGGGGGTGGAAGAGAAAAACTGTTTTTT. As protein: CASSPAGGGREKLFF.

This CDR3 is CASTPSPLGSNQPQHF. CDR3 bases: TGTGCCAGCACCCCAAGCCCCTTAGGCAGCAATCAGCCCCAGCATTTT. The chain carries TRBV25-1 and TRBJ1-5; D unclear. Germline V gene data show CDR1 as MGHDK and CDR2 as SYGVNS. Deletions cut 7 bases from V and 1 base from J, with 17 bases between. The CDR3 covers 16 residues.

The J gene is TRBJ1-6, the V gene TRBV13, with D possibly TRBD1 on 6 matching bases. The CDR3 is 14 residues long. V was clipped by 4 bases and J by 8 bases, with 12 bases between them. CDR1 PRHDT and CDR2 FYEKMQ come from the germline V gene (reference sequence). CDR3 residues: CASSSGGHYSPLHF. The CDR3 DNA reads as TGTGCCAGCAGCTCCGGGGGGCATTATTCACCCCTCCACTTT.

This clonotype was picked up a small number of times. This chain connects TRBV9 to TRBJ2-2, with D possibly TRBD2 on 6 matching bases. The CDR3 spans 16 residues. From germline, CDR1 is SGDLS and CDR2 YYNGEE. V shed 4 bases and J shed 2 bases, with 15 bases lying between them. The CDR3 region is CASSPLGSGNTGELFF. CDR3 nucleotides: TGTGCCAGCAGCCCCCTGGGTAGCGGTAACACCGGGGAGCTGTTTTTT.

V and J are TRBV29-1 and TRBJ2-2; D tentatively reads TRBD1 or TRBD2 (5 bases each). The CDR3 length is 14 residues. V was cut by 3 bases and J by 0 bases, with 8 bases left in between. Germline CDR1 SQVTM, CDR2 ANQGSEA. The CDR3: CSVEMGANTGELFF. In DNA, the CDR3 is TGCAGCGTTGAGATGGGGGCGAACACCGGGGAGCTGTTTTTT.

There are many counts of this clonotype. This chain links TRBV2 with TRBJ1-1; D remains ambiguous. Per the germline V gene, CDR1 is SNHLY and CDR2 is FYNNEI. Trimming removed 3 bases from V and 7 bases from J, with 3 bases in between. The CDR3 spans 10 residues. The CDR3 loop is CASSESEAFF. The CDR3, as DNA: TGTGCCAGCAGTGAGAGTGAAGCTTTCTTT.

In its sample, this clonotype was seen many times. The chain links TRBV20-1 to TRBJ2-7; D not certain. Germline CDR1 DFQATT, CDR2 SNEGSKA (reference sequence). CDR3 length: 13 residues. V gave up 5 bases and J gave up 5 bases, with 16 bases separating them. The chain's CDR3 is CSAEELPYNEQYF. The CDR3 bases are TGCAGTGCTGAGGAACTCCCCTACAACGAGCAGTACTTC.